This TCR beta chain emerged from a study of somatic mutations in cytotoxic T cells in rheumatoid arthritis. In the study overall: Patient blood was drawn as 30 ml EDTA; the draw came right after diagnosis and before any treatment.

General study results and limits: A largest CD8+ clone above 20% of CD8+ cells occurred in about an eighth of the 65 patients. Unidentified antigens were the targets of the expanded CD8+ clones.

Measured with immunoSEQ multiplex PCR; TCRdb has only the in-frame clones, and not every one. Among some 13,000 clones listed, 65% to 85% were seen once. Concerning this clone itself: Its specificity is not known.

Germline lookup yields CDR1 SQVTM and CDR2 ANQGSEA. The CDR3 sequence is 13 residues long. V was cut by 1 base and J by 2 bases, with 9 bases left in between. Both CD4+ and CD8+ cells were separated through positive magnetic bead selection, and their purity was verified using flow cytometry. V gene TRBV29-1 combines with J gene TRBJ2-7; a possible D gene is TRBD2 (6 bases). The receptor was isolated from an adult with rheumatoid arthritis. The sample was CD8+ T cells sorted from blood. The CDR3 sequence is CSVEAGETYEQYF. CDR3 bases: TGCAGCGTTGAAGCGGGGGAGACCTACGAGCAGTACTTC.